Reported below is one T cell receptor beta chain. Its antigen is currently unknown. This sample is part of a study of shared clonotypes between healthy human individuals. Study-level information: Each donor contributed plates that comprised three CD4 naive, three CD4 memory, two CD8 naive and one CD8 memory. General study results and limits: Shared clonotypes: roughly 5% naive CD4, about 3.3% naive CD8, 2% to 2.5% memory CD4, 0.4% memory CD8.

The germline V gene has CDR1 MGHRA and CDR2 YSYEKL. There are 16 residues in the CDR3. Between the trimmed V and J ends, which lost 5 bases and 0 bases, there was a span of 13 bases. The naive CD8 subset, CD45RO-negative cells positively selected for CCR7, excluded terminally differentiated effector memory CD45RA+ cells. Assay: immunoSEQ multiplex PCR; the TCRdb copy retains only in-frame clones and omits some. In the table there are under 600,000 clones, 98% of which are singletons. The sequenced material came from naive CD8+ T cells sorted from blood. The chain employs TRBV4-1 and TRBJ2-2; D uncertain. This TCR derives from a man under 40 in good health. CDR3 in amino acids: CASSYIQISNTGELFF. The DNA for the CDR3 is TGCGCCAGCAGCTATATACAGATTTCGAACACCGGGGAGCTGTTTTTT.